Below, 12 T cell receptor beta chains from the same sample are listed, as sequenced in a study of neurological immune-mediated disorders. MiXCR, run by TCRdb on the 5' RACE reads, gives a single entry per CDR3 protein. Of around 60,000 distinct CDR3 sequences listed, approximately 3.1% are singletons. Sequencing was done on a sample of PBMCs. The source of these receptors is a woman aged 55-69 years with multiple sclerosis.

This clonotype was seen at least ten times. The gene calls are TRBV3-1 and TRBJ1-6; D is undetermined. The CDR3 runs to 14 residues. Per germline, CDR1 LGHDT and CDR2 YNNKEL (reference sequence). Trimming removed 1 base from V and 10 bases from J, with 11 bases in between. The DNA for the CDR3 is TGTGCCAGCAGCCAAGTTTTGGCCAGGTCACCCCTCCACTTT. Its translation: CASSQVLARSPLHF.

The table lists this clonotype with a few counts. The chain carries TRBV7-2 and TRBJ2-6; D ambiguous. Germline CDR1 SGHTA, CDR2 FQGNSA. The V end lost 5 bases, the J end lost 13 bases, and 9 bases lay between the germline ends. The length of the CDR3 is 11 residues. For the CDR3, the DNA is TGTGCCAGCAGCACACGGTGGGTCCTGACTTTC. The encoded protein is CASSTRWVLTF.

In the case of this clonotype: A much larger clone differs by one base, so this may be a read error. V gene TRBV5-6 combines with J gene TRBJ1-2; 10 bases fit TRBD1. CDR1 and CDR2 from the germline V gene are SGHDT and YYEEEE. This CDR3 comprises 15 residues. V was clipped by 4 bases and J by 8 bases; unmatched bases: 11. The CDR3 coding sequence is TGTGCCAGCAGCCCGCACCACCGGGACAGGGGCGGCTACACCTTC. Translating gives CASSPHHRDRGGYTF.

This clonotype was seen more than once but under ten times. A much larger clone differs by one base, so this may be a read error. The gene calls are TRBV5-1 and TRBJ1-6; tentative D call: TRBD1 (6 bases). The CDR3 runs to 17 residues. Germline CDR1 SGHRS, CDR2 YFSETQ. CDR3 DNA sequence: TGCGCCAGCAGCTTGGAGGACCCACAGGGAGAAAATTCACACCTCCACTTT. This sequence encodes CASSLEDPQGENSHLHF.

This clonotype has at least ten counts. The rearrangement links TRBV12-3 or TRBV12-4 to TRBJ2-7; D is uncertain. This CDR3 has 14 amino acids. Trimming cost V 1 base and J 3 bases, with 10 bases left between them. The CDR3 nucleotides read TGTGCCAGCAGTTTAGAAGGACCTCTCTACGAGCAGTACTTC. It encodes CASSLEGPLYEQYF.

In its sample, this clonotype was seen many times. J is TRBJ2-2 and V is TRBV27; 9 nucleotides align to TRBD2. The CDR3 totals 14 residues. Germline values: CDR1 MNHEY, CDR2 SMNVEV (reference sequence). The junction had 6 bases not matched to a gene; V was cut back by 8 bases and J by 5 bases. The CDR3 nucleotides are TGTGCCAGCCGCCACGCGGGAGGGACCGGGGAGCTGTTTTTT. Amino acids: CASRHAGGTGELFF.

This clonotype appeared many times. The chain links TRBV7-2 to TRBJ1-3; D is possibly TRBD1 (6 bases). CDR1 SGHTA and CDR2 FQGNSA come from the germline V gene. This CDR3 is 15 amino acids long. Trimming pared 2 bases from V and 4 bases from J, leaving 12 bases between. The CDR3: CASSLSSGVGNTIYF. CDR3 in DNA: TGTGCCAGCAGCTTATCCTCAGGGGTCGGAAACACCATATATTTT.

This clonotype was counted ten times or more. V is TRBV7-2 and J is TRBJ2-7; a possible D gene is TRBD2 (5 bases). In germline, CDR1 is SGHTA, CDR2 FQGNSA. V shed 5 bases and J shed 3 bases, with 14 bases lying between them. The CDR3 extends over 14 amino acids. In DNA, the CDR3 is TGTGCCAGCAGCCTACGGTCGGGGAGCTACGAGCAGTACTTC. Protein: CASSLRSGSYEQYF.

This clonotype has at least ten counts. The V and J genes are TRBV7-6 and TRBJ1-2; D gene uncertain. V lost 1 base, J lost 6 bases, and 15 bases lay in between. CDR3 length equals 15 residues. Germline V gene lookup returns CDR1 SGHVS and CDR2 FNYEAQ. In DNA form, the CDR3 reads TGTGCCAGCAGCTTAGAAGACGGGCGATACAATGGCTACACCTTC. Translation gives CASSLEDGRYNGYTF.

In this sample, this clonotype turned up many times. This CDR3 reads CAIRQIPNTGELFF. The DNA of the CDR3 is TGTGCCATCCGACAGATCCCGAACACCGGGGAGCTGTTTTTT. The chain joins TRBV10-3 to TRBJ2-2, with D possibly being TRBD1 (5 bases). Trimming cost V 8 bases and J 0 bases, with 10 bases left between them. CDR3 length: 14 amino acids. Germline V gives CDR1 ENHRY, CDR2 SYGVKD.

Worth noting for this clonotype: The germline gene is not matched at one end of the junction; a read error may be the cause. The chain has TRBV7-2 and TRBJ2-1, with D hard to call. Germline V lookup: CDR1 SGHTA, CDR2 FQGNSA. This CDR3 spans 12 amino acids. CDR3 protein: CASSLGLGTQFF. CDR3 nucleotides: TGTGCAAGCAGCTTAGGGCTCGGAACGCAGTTCTTC.

This clonotype was counted a few times. The chain couples TRBV6-1 to TRBJ2-7; perhaps D is TRBD1 or TRBD2 (5 bases each). This CDR3 contains 16 residues. V lost 6 bases and J 2 bases, leaving 20 bases between the germline ends. Germline V lookup: CDR1 MNHNS, CDR2 SASEGT. CDR3 nucleotides: TGTGCCAGCAGGACCGGGACGACTTATCGGACCTACGAGCAGTACTTC. Its translation is CASRTGTTYRTYEQYF.